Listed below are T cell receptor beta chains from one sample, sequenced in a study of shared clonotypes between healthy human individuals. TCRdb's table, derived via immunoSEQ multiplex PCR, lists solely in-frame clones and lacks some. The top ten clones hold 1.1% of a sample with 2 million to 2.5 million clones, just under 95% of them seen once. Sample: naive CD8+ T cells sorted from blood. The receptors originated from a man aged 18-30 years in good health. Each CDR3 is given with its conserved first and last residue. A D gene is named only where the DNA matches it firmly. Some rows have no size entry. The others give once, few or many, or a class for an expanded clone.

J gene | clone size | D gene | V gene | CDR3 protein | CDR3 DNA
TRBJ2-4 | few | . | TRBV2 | CASSETPLAKNIQYF | TGTGCCAGCAGTGAGACACCCCTAGCCAAAAACATTCAGTACTTC
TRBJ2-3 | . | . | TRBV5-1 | CASSSKSGYGTSTDTQYF | TGCGCCAGCAGCTCGAAATCGGGCTACGGAACTAGCACAGATACGCAGTATTTT
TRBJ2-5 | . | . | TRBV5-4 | CASSLEVGGLEKETQYF | TGTGCCAGCAGCTTGGAGGTTGGGGGACTGGAAAAAGAGACCCAGTACTTC
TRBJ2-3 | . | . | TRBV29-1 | CSSVGVTDTQYF | TGCAGCTCTGTTGGGGTGACAGATACGCAGTATTTT
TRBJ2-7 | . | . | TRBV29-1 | CSASPSTSYEQYF | TGCAGCGCTTCCCCTAGCACCTCCTACGAGCAGTACTTC
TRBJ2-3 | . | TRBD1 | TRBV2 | CANTGGNTDTQYF | TGTGCTAATACAGGGGGGAACACAGATACGCAGTATTTT
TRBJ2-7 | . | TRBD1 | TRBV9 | CASNGGDRSYEQYF | TGTGCCAGCAACGGAGGGGACAGGAGCTACGAGCAGTACTTC
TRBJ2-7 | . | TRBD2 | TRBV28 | CASSLIVRGGEQYF | TGTGCCAGCAGTTTAATCGTCCGGGGGGGTGAGCAGTACTTC
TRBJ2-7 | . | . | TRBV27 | CASSLLQGLSYEQYF | TGTGCCAGCAGTTTATTGCAGGGATTATCCTACGAGCAGTACTTC
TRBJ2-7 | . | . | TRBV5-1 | CASSPEQVHYEQYF | TGCGCCAGCAGCCCGGAACAGGTTCACTACGAGCAGTACTTC
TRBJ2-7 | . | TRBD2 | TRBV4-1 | CASSASGVYEQYF | TGCGCCAGCAGCGCTAGCGGGGTATACGAGCAGTACTTC
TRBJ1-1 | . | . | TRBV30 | CAWSHMGDTEAFF | TGTGCCTGGAGTCATATGGGGGACACTGAAGCTTTCTTT
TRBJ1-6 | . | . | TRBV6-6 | CASSYTGPTSDSPLHF | TGTGCCAGCAGTTACACAGGACCGACTTCGGATTCACCCCTCCACTTT
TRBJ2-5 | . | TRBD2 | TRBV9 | CASSEPGLAGGQETQYF | TGTGCCAGCAGTGAGCCGGGACTAGCGGGGGGACAAGAGACCCAGTACTTC
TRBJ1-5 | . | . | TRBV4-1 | CASSQDRGSAAVSQPQHF | TGCGCCAGCAGCCAAGATAGGGGCAGTGCGGCGGTTAGTCAGCCCCAGCATTTT
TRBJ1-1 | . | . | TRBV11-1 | CASSSLDRNTEAFF | TGTGCCAGCAGCTCCTTGGACAGGAACACTGAAGCTTTCTTT
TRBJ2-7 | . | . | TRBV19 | CASSIDNSYEQYF | TGTGCCAGTAGTATAGACAACTCCTACGAGCAGTACTTC
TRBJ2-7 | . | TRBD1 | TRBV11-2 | CASSSPTGNYEQYF | TGTGCCAGCAGCTCACCGACAGGGAACTACGAGCAGTACTTC
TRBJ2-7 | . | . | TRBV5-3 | CARSPMRLYEQYF | TGTGCCAGAAGTCCTATGCGGCTCTACGAGCAGTACTTC
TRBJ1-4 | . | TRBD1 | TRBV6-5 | CASSRTGAGEKLFF | TGTGCCAGCAGCCGGACAGGGGCGGGGGAAAAACTGTTTTTT
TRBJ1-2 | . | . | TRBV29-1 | CSVEGEEDYYGYTF | TGCAGCGTTGAGGGTGAAGAGGACTACTATGGCTACACCTTC
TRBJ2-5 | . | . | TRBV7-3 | CASSSGHLETQYF | TGTGCCAGCAGCTCCGGTCATTTGGAGACCCAGTACTTC
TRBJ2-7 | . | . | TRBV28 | CASRQGPWAYEQYF | TGTGCCAGCAGACAGGGTCCTTGGGCCTACGAGCAGTACTTC
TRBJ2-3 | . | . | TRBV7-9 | CASSFDWGGTDTQYF | TGTGCCAGCAGCTTTGATTGGGGGGGCACAGATACGCAGTATTTT
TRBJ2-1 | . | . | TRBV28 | CASSLEDSRNEQFF | TGTGCCAGCAGTTTAGAGGACAGCCGCAATGAGCAGTTCTTC
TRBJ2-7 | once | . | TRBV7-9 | CASSLGEALNYEQYF | TGTGCCAGCAGCTTAGGCGAGGCGCTGAACTACGAGCAGTACTTC
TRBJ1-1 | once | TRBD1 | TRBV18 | CASSPGLGDRGGSFTEAFF | TGTGCCAGCTCCCCCGGCCTCGGGGACAGGGGGGGCTCTTTCACTGAAGCTTTCTTT
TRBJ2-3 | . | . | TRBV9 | CASSVAWVADTQYF | TGTGCCAGCAGCGTAGCTTGGGTCGCAGATACGCAGTATTTT
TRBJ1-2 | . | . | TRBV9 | CASSVGGGNYGYTF | TGTGCCAGCAGCGTTGGGGGTGGAAACTATGGCTACACCTTC
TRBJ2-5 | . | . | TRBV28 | CASSFVGESQETQYF | TGTGCCAGCAGTTTCGTGGGGGAGTCCCAAGAGACCCAGTACTTC
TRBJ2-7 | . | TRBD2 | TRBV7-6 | CASSLERAGGSYEQYF | TGTGCCAGCAGCTTAGAAAGAGCGGGGGGATCCTACGAGCAGTACTTC
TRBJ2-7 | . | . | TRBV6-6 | CASRAGQFYEQYF | TGTGCCAGCCGAGCGGGACAGTTCTACGAGCAGTACTTC
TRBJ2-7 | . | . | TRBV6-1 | CASSEGFEQYF | TGTGCCAGCAGTGAGGGGTTCGAGCAGTACTTC
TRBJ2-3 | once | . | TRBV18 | CASSPPWQNTDTQYF | TGTGCCAGCTCACCACCGTGGCAGAACACAGATACGCAGTATTTT
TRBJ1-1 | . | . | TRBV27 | CASSSLNAEAFF | TGTGCCAGCAGTTCCTTGAATGCTGAAGCTTTCTTT
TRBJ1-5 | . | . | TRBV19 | CASSPDSSNQPQHF | TGTGCCAGTAGTCCGGACTCTAGCAATCAGCCCCAGCATTTT
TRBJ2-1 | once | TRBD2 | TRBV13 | CASSVSGLAGLDEQFF | TGTGCCAGCAGTGTTAGTGGACTAGCGGGGTTGGATGAGCAGTTCTTC
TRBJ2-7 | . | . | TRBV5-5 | CASSFTRIYEQYF | TGTGCCAGCAGCTTCACAAGGATCTACGAGCAGTACTTC
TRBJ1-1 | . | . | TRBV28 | CASSFRLMNTEAFF | TGTGCCAGCAGTTTTCGACTGATGAACACTGAAGCTTTCTTT
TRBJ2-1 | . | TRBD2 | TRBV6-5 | CASSSPYGGREYEQFF | TGTGCCAGCAGTTCTCCCTACGGCGGGAGGGAATATGAGCAGTTCTTC
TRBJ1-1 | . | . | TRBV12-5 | CASGLDWTVQMNTEAFF | TGTGCTAGTGGTTTGGATTGGACAGTACAGATGAACACTGAAGCTTTCTTT
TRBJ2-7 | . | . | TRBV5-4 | CASSQAGLEQYF | TGTGCCAGCAGCCAGGCAGGGCTCGAGCAGTACTTC
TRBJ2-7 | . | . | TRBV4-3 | CASSERREWEQYF | TGCGCCAGCAGCGAGCGCAGGGAGTGGGAGCAGTACTTC
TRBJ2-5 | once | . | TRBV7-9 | CASSLAGRAETQYF | TGTGCCAGCAGCTTAGCGGGCAGGGCAGAGACCCAGTACTTC
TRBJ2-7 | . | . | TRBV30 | CAWSGGQLPYEQYF | TGTGCCTGGAGTGGCGGTCAGCTGCCCTACGAGCAGTACTTC
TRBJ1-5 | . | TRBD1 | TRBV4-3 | CASSQGQGNQPQHF | TGCGCCAGCAGCCAGGGACAGGGCAATCAGCCCCAGCATTTT
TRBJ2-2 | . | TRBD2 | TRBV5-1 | CASSPGLAGNRTGELFF | TGCGCCAGCAGCCCCGGACTAGCGGGGAATCGCACCGGGGAGCTGTTTTTT
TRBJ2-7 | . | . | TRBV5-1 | CASSLDSGGVSDEQYF | TGCGCCAGCAGCTTGGACAGTGGCGGGGTTTCGGACGAGCAGTACTTC
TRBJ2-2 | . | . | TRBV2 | CASRGTSGELFF | TGTGCCAGCAGGGGGACTTCTGGGGAGCTGTTTTTT
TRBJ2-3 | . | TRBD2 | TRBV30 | CAWSSLADHTDTQYF | TGTGCCTGGAGTTCCCTAGCGGATCACACAGATACGCAGTATTTT
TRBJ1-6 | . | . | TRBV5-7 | CASSFDNSPLHF | TGTGCCAGCAGCTTTGATAATTCACCCCTCCACTTT
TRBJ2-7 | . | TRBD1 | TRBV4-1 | CASSPEGDRDHEQYF | TGCGCCAGCAGCCCTGAGGGGGACAGGGACCACGAGCAGTACTTC